This TCR beta chain was sequenced in a study of T cells after yellow fever vaccination. Trimming took off 6 bases at V and 2 bases at J, with 11 bases between the two ends. This CDR3 comprises 13 residues. In germline, CDR1 is KGHSH, CDR2 LQKENI. Note on this clonotype: Its antigen is currently unknown.

Template switching with 5'RACE generated the TCR cDNA and added a universal primer site and UMIs. TCRdb ran MiXCR on the 5' RACE reads and lists one entry per CDR3 protein. The sample lists around 530,000 distinct CDR3 sequences, about a sixth occurring once. Regarding the study as a whole: Peaking faster, on day 5 versus 15, the secondary response was nonetheless weaker. In FACS-sorted repertoires, abundant clonotypes from the bulk population could appear as contaminants. Booster sampling recovered most clones from primary vaccination (96% CD4, approximately 88% CD8).

The rearrangement joins TRBV18 to TRBJ2-7; the D call may be TRBD1 or TRBD2 (5 bases each). The sample in question was PBMCs, obtained roughly 5 days after the first yellow fever vaccination. This clonotype was sampled from a young man who received the YFV17D yellow fever vaccine. DNA for the CDR3: TGTGCCAGCTCGGAACGGGACGCCTACGAGCAGTACTTC. Protein: CASSERDAYEQYF.